The sequence of this T cell receptor (beta chain) was determined in a study of neurological immune-mediated disorders. Germline V lookup: CDR1 SGHTS, CDR2 YDEGEE. The CDR3 consists of 15 residues. The junction had 12 bases not matched to a gene; V was cut back by 4 bases and J by 7 bases. The unsorted libraries were prepared from 2 million PBMCs (stored at -80 C). One entry per CDR3 protein, called by TCRdb with MiXCR from the 5' RACE reads. In the table there are fewer than 90,000 distinct CDR3 sequences, 9% to 12% of which are singletons. With regard to this clonotype: A much larger clone differs by one base, so this may be a read error.

This rearrangement joins TRBV5-8 to TRBJ2-5; TRBD2 matches at 8 bases. This receptor was identified in a man aged 35 to 55 in good health. Sequencing was performed on PBMCs. This chain's CDR3 is CASSPRGARGGTQYF. CDR3 in DNA: TGTGCCAGCAGCCCGAGAGGGGCCCGGGGGGGGACCCAGTACTTC.